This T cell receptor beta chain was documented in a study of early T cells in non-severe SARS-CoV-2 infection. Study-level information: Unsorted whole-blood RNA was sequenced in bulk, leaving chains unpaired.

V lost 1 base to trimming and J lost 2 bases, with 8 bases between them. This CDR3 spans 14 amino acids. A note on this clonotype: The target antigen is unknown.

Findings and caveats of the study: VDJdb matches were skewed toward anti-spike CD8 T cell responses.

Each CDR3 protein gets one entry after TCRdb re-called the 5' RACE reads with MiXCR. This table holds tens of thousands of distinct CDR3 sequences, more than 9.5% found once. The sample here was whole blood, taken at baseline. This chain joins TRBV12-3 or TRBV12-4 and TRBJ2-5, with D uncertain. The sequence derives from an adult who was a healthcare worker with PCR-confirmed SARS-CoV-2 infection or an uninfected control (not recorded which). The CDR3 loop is CASSLGLRQETQYF. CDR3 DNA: TGTGCCAGCAGTTTAGGGCTTCGACAAGAGACCCAGTACTTC.